This TCR beta chain stems from a study of neoadjuvant nivolumab and ipilimumab in lung cancer. Study outcomes and limitations: Resected-tumor TCR richness correlated positively with pretherapy blood richness. Pathologic regression was not significantly tied to TCR clonality.

Repertoires were generated with immunoSEQ multiplex PCR, while TCRdb's copy carries only in-frame clones and drops some. The data contain some 18,000 clones, 75% to 90% of them singletons. On this clone itself: The antigen remains unidentified.

The germline V gene encodes CDR1 SGHTA and CDR2 FQGNSA. Trimming removed 4 bases at V and 3 bases at J, with 12 bases between. The CDR3 spans 14 residues. The input for sequencing was peripheral blood, taken before neoadjuvant nivolumab, alone or with ipilimumab. V and J are TRBV7-2 and TRBJ1-1, with D possibly being TRBD1 (6 bases). The TCR originated in an adult with non-small cell lung cancer. DNA of the CDR3: TGTGCCAGCAGCTCGGGGCCAGGGGACACTGAAGCTTTCTTT. Encoded protein: CASSSGPGDTEAFF.